The source of this T cell receptor beta chain is a study of blood T cell repertoires in COVID-19. This CDR3 is built from 15 residues. Losses at the gene ends were 2 bases for V and 6 bases for J; bases not matched to a gene: 0. The germline V gene encodes CDR1 SGHTA and CDR2 FQGTGA. Generated by immunoSEQ multiplex PCR, the TCRdb table keeps only in-frame clones and is missing some. The sample contains hundreds of thousands of clones, about 82% of which appear only once. The sequence derives from a woman aged 45-65 years who had recovered from COVID-19. The chain uses TRBV7-3 and TRBJ2-3, with 15 bases identical to TRBD2. Sequenced sample: PBMCs or T cells enriched from blood (not recorded which). In DNA, the CDR3 is TGTGCCAGCAGCTTAGGACTAGCGGGAGGGGATACGCAGTATTTT. Translated: CASSLGLAGGDTQYF. Using reference TRBV7-3 and TRBJ2-3 for the parts outside the CDR3, the full variable domain is GAGVSQTPSNKVTEKGKYVELRCDPISGHTALYWYRQSLGQGPEFLIYFQGTGAADDSGLPNDRFFAVRPEGSVSTLKIQRTERGDSAVYLCASSLGLAGGDTQYFGPGTRLTVL.